Following are 26 T cell receptor beta chains from one sample sequenced in a study of blood T cell repertoires in COVID-19. Data came from immunoSEQ multiplex PCR; TCRdb stores just in-frame clones and leaves some out. The data show approximately 220,000 clones, roughly 85% seen once. The sample was PBMCs or T cells enriched from blood (not recorded which). The receptor source for this set is a man aged 40-55 years who had recovered from COVID-19.

The gene calls are TRBV4-2 and TRBJ2-7, with D perhaps TRBD1 (5 bases). The CDR3 consists of 14 residues. Germline CDR1 LGHNA, CDR2 YNFKEQ. Trimming shortened V by 1 base and J by 3 bases, and 10 bases separated the two germline ends. CDR3 sequence reads: CASSQGGQHYEQYF. As DNA, the CDR3 is TGTGCCAGCAGCCAAGGAGGACAACACTACGAGCAGTACTTC.

The genes are TRBV18 and TRBJ2-5; a possible D gene is TRBD2 (6 bases). This CDR3 spans 14 amino acids. Per the germline V gene, CDR1 is KGHSH and CDR2 is LQKENI. V shed 10 bases and J shed 1 base, with 16 bases lying between them. In DNA, the CDR3 is TGTGCCAAGGTAATGGCGCGGGGCCAAGAGACCCAGTACTTC. Encoded protein: CAKVMARGQETQYF.

The chain uses TRBV30 and TRBJ2-2; 8 bases are a match to TRBD2. Per the germline V gene, CDR1 is GTSNPN and CDR2 is SVGIG (reference sequence). This CDR3 is built from 15 residues. V shed 5 bases and J 5 bases; nucleotides not matched to a gene: 10. In DNA, the CDR3 is TGTGCCTGGCACTCGGGAGGGCCCATTACCGGGGAGCTGTTTTTT. The encoded protein is CAWHSGGPITGELFF.

This sequence joins TRBV6-2 or TRBV6-3 and TRBJ1-5, with no clear D. The V gene lost 5 bases and the J gene lost 6 bases, with 8 bases spanning the gap. Germline V lookup: CDR1 MNHEY, CDR2 SVGEGT. This CDR3 has 12 amino acids. The CDR3 loop reads CASSAGGQPQHF. CDR3 DNA: TGTGCCAGCAGTGCCGGAGGTCAGCCCCAGCATTTT.

The chain couples TRBV5-1 to TRBJ1-1, with 8 bases fitting TRBD1. Germline assignment: CDR1 SGHRS and CDR2 YFSETQ. J gave up 0 bases and V 2 bases, and 6 bases lay outside the gene matches. There are 16 residues in the CDR3. CDR3 amino acids: CASSFRTGTMNTEAFF. CDR3 DNA: TGCGCCAGCAGCTTTCGGACAGGGACCATGAACACTGAAGCTTTCTTT.

The rearrangement links TRBV7-2 to TRBJ2-1, with D possibly matching TRBD2 (5 bases). Per germline, CDR1 SGHTA and CDR2 FQGNSA. This CDR3 region has 12 residues. The V end lost 4 bases, the J end lost 9 bases, and 10 bases lay between the germline ends. CDR3 in DNA: TGTGCCAGCAGCTCATTAGCGCCTGAGCAGTTCTTC. Its translation is CASSSLAPEQFF.

The V and J genes are TRBV7-2 and TRBJ2-4, with no clear D. V was shortened by 5 bases and J by 7 bases, with 15 bases between the two germline ends. CDR1 and CDR2 from the germline V gene are SGHTA and FQGNSA. CDR3 length equals 14 residues. CDR3 bases: TGTGCCAGCAGCCAGAACCGAGGAGCGAACATTCAGTACTTC. Its protein product is CASSQNRGANIQYF.

The V and J genes are TRBV19 and TRBJ1-1; a possible D gene is TRBD1 (5 bases). Germline-derived CDR1 and CDR2 are LNHDA and SQIVND (reference sequence). The CDR3 has 15 residues. V lost 5 bases to trimming and J lost 0 bases, with 13 bases between them. CDR3 coding DNA: TGTGCCAGTAGTGAGACAGTTACGATGAACACTGAAGCTTTCTTT. It yields the protein CASSETVTMNTEAFF.

This clone was found a few times. This chain links TRBV7-9 with TRBJ1-6, with TRBD1 matching 7 bases. This CDR3 spans 16 amino acids. V shed 4 bases and J 5 bases; nucleotides not matched to a gene: 8. Germline-derived CDR1 and CDR2 are SEHNR and FQNEAQ (reference sequence). Written as DNA, the CDR3 is TGTGCCAGCAGCTCCGACAGGGTTATAAATAATTCACCCCTCCACTTT. This sequence encodes CASSSDRVINNSPLHF.

This clone was picked up one time. The genes are TRBV30 and TRBJ2-7, with D perhaps matching TRBD2 (5 bases). With 7 bases removed from V and 0 bases from J, the gap between germline ends came to 10 bases. The CDR3 is 12 residues long. In germline, CDR1 is GTSNPN, CDR2 SVGIG (reference sequence). Written as DNA, the CDR3 is TGTGCCTCCAGCGGCGGCTCCTACGAGCAGTACTTC. The encoded protein is CASSGGSYEQYF. Complete variable domain (other parts from reference TRBV30 and TRBJ2-7): SQTIHQWPATLVQPVGSPLSLECTVEGTSNPNLYWYRQAAGRGLQLLFYSVGIGQISSEVPQNLSASRPQDRQFILSSKKLLLSDSGFYLCASSGGSYEQYFGPGTRLTVT.

This chain connects TRBV15 to TRBJ1-4, with D unresolved. The V and J ends lost 2 bases and 5 bases respectively, with 12 bases between them. CDR1 and CDR2 (germline): LNHNV, YYDKDF (reference sequence). The CDR3 is 15 amino acids. This CDR3 is CATSRIEERNEKLFF. In DNA form, the CDR3 reads TGTGCCACCAGCAGAATCGAGGAAAGGAATGAAAAACTGTTTTTT.

The chain joins TRBV6-2 or TRBV6-3 to TRBJ2-7; D gene ambiguous. Germline V gives CDR1 MNHEY, CDR2 SVGEGT. V was shortened by 2 bases and J by 2 bases, with 13 bases between the two germline ends. This CDR3 contains 15 residues. In DNA, the CDR3 is TGTGCCAGCAGTTACCCCACGGCGGAAGCCTACGAGCAGTACTTC. Its translation: CASSYPTAEAYEQYF.

V and J are TRBV6-5 and TRBJ2-3; the match to TRBD1 covers 10 bases. Germline values: CDR1 MNHEY, CDR2 SVGAGI. V lost 6 bases, J lost 2 bases, and 5 bases stayed unmatched. The CDR3 covers 15 residues. CDR3 sequence (DNA): TGTGCCAGCAGCGGACAGGGGGTATACACAGATACGCAGTATTTT. This codes for CASSGQGVYTDTQYF.

CDR3 sequence reads: CAWSVLREQYF. The CDR3 nucleotides read TGTGCCTGGAGTGTACTGCGCGAGCAGTACTTC. This sequence joins TRBV30 and TRBJ2-7; D remains unclear. The CDR3 has 11 residues. With 0 bases removed from V and 6 bases from J, the gap between germline ends came to 6 bases. CDR1 is GTSNPN, CDR2 SVGIG, per germline (reference sequence).

The chain employs TRBV7-3 and TRBJ1-1, with D perhaps TRBD1 (5 bases). The CDR3 runs to 15 residues. Germline V CDR1 and CDR2: SGHTA, FQGTGA. V lost 1 base, J lost 2 bases, and 11 bases lay in between. This CDR3 is CASSLRGGGNTEAFF. As DNA, the CDR3 is TGTGCCAGCAGCTTAAGGGGCGGTGGCAACACTGAAGCTTTCTTT. Based on the CDR3 plus reference TRBV7-3 and TRBJ1-1, the full variable domain is GAGVSQTPSNKVTEKGKYVELRCDPISGHTALYWYRQSLGQGPEFLIYFQGTGAADDSGLPNDRFFAVRPEGSVSTLKIQRTERGDSAVYLCASSLRGGGNTEAFFGQGTRLTVV.

This clone was picked up a small number of times. The chain recombines TRBV6-1 with TRBJ1-1; D is perhaps TRBD1 (6 bases). The germline V gene has CDR1 MNHNS and CDR2 SASEGT. V was pared by 1 base and J by 7 bases, with 16 bases between. The CDR3 is 15 amino acids. CDR3 loop: CASSEVLGGGGEAFF. In DNA, the CDR3 is TGTGCCAGCAGTGAAGTTCTGGGGGGGGGCGGTGAAGCTTTCTTT.

This sequence joins TRBV3-1 (or the pseudogene TRBV3-2) and TRBJ1-5; 9 positions agree with TRBD1. Germline V gene data show CDR1 as LGHDT and CDR2 as YNNKEL (reference sequence). Germline trimming cut 4 bases from V and 2 bases from J; bases unmatched to any gene: 6. The CDR3 is 16 amino acids. In DNA form, the CDR3 reads TGTGCCAGCAGCCGCTCGGGACAGGGCGGCAATCAGCCCCAGCATTTT. This sequence encodes CASSRSGQGGNQPQHF.

This chain connects TRBV5-6 to TRBJ2-5; 7 bases are shared with TRBD2. Germline values: CDR1 SGHDT, CDR2 YYEEEE. The trim removed 5 bases at V and 4 bases at J, leaving 11 bases unmatched. The CDR3 spans 15 residues. The CDR3 protein is CASSLEGAGPETQYF. The CDR3 bases are TGTGCCAGCAGTCTAGAGGGAGCGGGACCAGAGACCCAGTACTTC.

The rearrangement links TRBV21-1 to TRBJ2-3; the D segment call TRBD2 is taken from the table without a DNA check. TRBV21-1 counts as a pseudogene. This CDR3 is built from 18 residues. CDR3 sequence (DNA): TGTGCCAGCAGCAAAGTTAAACTAGCGGGAGGGGACACAGATACGCAGTATTTT. This codes for CASSKVKLAGGDTDTQYF.

V usage is TRBV27 and J usage is TRBJ2-1; 7 bases map to TRBD1. The germline V gene has CDR1 MNHEY and CDR2 SMNVEV (reference sequence). This CDR3 contains 15 residues. V dropped 4 bases and J dropped 2; count of bases not matched to a gene: 5. CDR3 residues: CASSSRQGAYNEQFF. In DNA, the CDR3 is TGTGCCAGCAGTTCCCGACAGGGCGCCTACAATGAGCAGTTCTTC.

The chain employs TRBV18 and TRBJ2-7; maybe TRBD1 (5 bases). Germline V CDR1 and CDR2: KGHSH, LQKENI. V gave up 8 bases and J gave up 4 bases, with 15 bases separating them. The CDR3 loop spans 13 amino acids. The CDR3 sequence: CASTKGMEYEQYF. As DNA, the CDR3 is TGTGCCAGCACTAAGGGGATGGAGTACGAGCAGTACTTC.

The chain employs TRBV19 and TRBJ2-2, with D perhaps TRBD2 (5 bases). CDR1 and CDR2 from the germline V gene are LNHDA and SQIVND (reference sequence). V lost 5 bases and J lost 1, with 11 bases in between. The CDR3 extends over 15 amino acids. The chain's CDR3 is CASSYGVLNTGELFF. DNA of the CDR3: TGTGCCAGTAGTTACGGGGTGTTGAACACCGGGGAGCTGTTTTTT.

The rearrangement joins TRBV10-2 to TRBJ1-1; D not certain. The CDR3 is made up of 14 amino acids. CDR1 is WSHSY, CDR2 SAAADI, per germline. With 4 bases removed from V and 1 base from J, the gap between germline ends came to 10 bases. The DNA of the CDR3 is TGCGCCAGCAGTGTGTGGTCAGAGAACACTGAAGCTTTCTTT. Amino acid sequence: CASSVWSENTEAFF.

The chain couples TRBV7-9 to TRBJ1-4; the D gene is possibly TRBD1 (5 bases). Trimming shortened V by 4 bases and J by 8 bases, and 17 bases separated the two germline ends. The CDR3 is 15 residues long. CDR1 SEHNR and CDR2 FQNEAQ come from the germline V gene (reference sequence). CDR3 DNA sequence: TGTGCCAGCAGCTCCAGGACACCCATGGAGGAAAAACTGTTTTTT. Translation gives CASSSRTPMEEKLFF.

This clone appeared once. The rearrangement joins TRBV7-9 to TRBJ2-7; D ambiguous. The ends were cut back, 5 bases at V and 6 bases at J, with 14 bases in the middle. This CDR3 contains 13 residues. In germline, CDR1 is SEHNR, CDR2 FQNEAQ (reference sequence). The CDR3 here is CASSPRLGSEQYF. CDR3 nucleotide sequence: TGTGCCAGCAGCCCCAGGCTGGGTAGCGAGCAGTACTTC.

The chain has TRBV9 and TRBJ2-2; a possible D gene is TRBD2 (5 bases). This CDR3 contains 14 residues. In germline, CDR1 is SGDLS, CDR2 YYNGEE. The germline V and J ends were trimmed by 0 bases and 5 bases, with 8 bases remaining between them. CDR3 DNA: TGTGCCAGCAGCGTAGCTCCGGGGACCGGGGAGCTGTTTTTT. Its protein is CASSVAPGTGELFF.